This T cell receptor beta chain was captured by sequencing in a study of T cell changes during pregnancy in multiple sclerosis. Repertoires were generated with immunoSEQ multiplex PCR, while TCRdb's copy carries only in-frame clones and drops some. The data contain fewer than 40,000 clones, more than 85% of them singletons. Germline V gene data show CDR1 as SNHLY and CDR2 as FYNNEI. Trimming took 8 bases from V and 1 from J, leaving 15 bases between them. This CDR3 has 14 amino acids. The TCR was taken from a female donor with multiple sclerosis, enrolled in a pregnancy study. The source was CD8+ T cells from peripheral blood mononuclear cells, collected after pregnancy. The rearrangement uses TRBV2 and TRBJ2-7; possible D gene TRBD1, 5 bases. The CDR3 here is CASSRPGSSYEQYF. In DNA form, the CDR3 reads TGTGCCAGCTCCCGTCCAGGGTCGTCCTACGAGCAGTACTTC.